This TCR beta chain was recovered during a study of immune evolution from preneoplasia to lung adenocarcinoma. The study, taken as a whole, reports: Clonality was highest in normal lung, lower in later-stage lesions apparently. Normal lung had the highest top T cell clone frequencies.

V was pared by 3 bases and J by 8 bases, with 10 bases between. This CDR3 comprises 12 residues. The germline gives CDR1 SGHTA, CDR2 FQGNSA. Between the mid-2010s and the late 2010s, patients underwent resection in Japan or China. Measured with immunoSEQ multiplex PCR; TCRdb has only the in-frame clones, and not every one. The sample has under 9,500 clones, around 79% seen once. Concerning this clone itself: Its antigen is unidentified.

J is TRBJ1-1 and V is TRBV7-2; D is unclear. The sample comprised FFPE minimally invasive lung adenocarcinoma tissue. The source is a person aged 65-85 years with lung adenocarcinoma. The CDR3 DNA reads TGTGCCAGCAGCTTCTCGCAGGCCGAAGCTTTCTTT. Encoded protein: CASSFSQAEAFF. The whole variable domain, remainder taken from reference TRBV7-2 and TRBJ1-1, is GAGVSQSPSNKVTEKGKDVELRCDPISGHTALYWYRQSLGQGLEFLIYFQGNSAPDKSGLPSDRFSAERTGGSVSTLTIQRTQQEDSAVYLCASSFSQAEAFFGQGTRLTVV.